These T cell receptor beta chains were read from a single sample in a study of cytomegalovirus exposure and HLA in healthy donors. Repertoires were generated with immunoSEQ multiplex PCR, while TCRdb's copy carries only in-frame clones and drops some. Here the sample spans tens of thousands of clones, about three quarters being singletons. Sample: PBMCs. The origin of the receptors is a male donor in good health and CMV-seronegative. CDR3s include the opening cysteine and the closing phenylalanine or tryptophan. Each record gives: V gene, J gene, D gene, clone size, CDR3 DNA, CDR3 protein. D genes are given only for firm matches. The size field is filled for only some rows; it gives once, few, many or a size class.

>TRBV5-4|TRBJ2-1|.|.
TGTGCCAGCAGCTTGGGGGACGTTGGGGAGGACAATGAGCAGTTCTTC
CASSLGDVGEDNEQFF
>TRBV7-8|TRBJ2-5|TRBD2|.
TGTGCCAGCAGCAGGACTAGCGCCCATATTAGAGAGACCCAGTACTTC
CASSRTSAHIRETQYF
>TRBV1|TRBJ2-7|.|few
TGCACCAGCAGCCAAGCCTCACTAGTGACGAACTCCTACGAGCAGTACTTC
CTSSQASLVTNSYEQYF
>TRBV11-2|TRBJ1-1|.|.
TGTGCCAGCAGAAAGGGGTCTGTGAACACTGAAGCTTTCTTT
CASRKGSVNTEAFF
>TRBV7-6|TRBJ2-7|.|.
TGTGCCAGCAGCCCAGGGTCGCTTTACGTAAACGAGCAGTACTTC
CASSPGSLYVNEQYF
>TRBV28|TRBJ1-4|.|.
TGTGCCAGCAGTTCGGGACAAGCAACTAATGAAAAACTGTTTTTT
CASSSGQATNEKLFF
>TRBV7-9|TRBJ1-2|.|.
TGTGCCAGCAGCCACACAGGTTCACGCTACCCCTTC
CASSHTGSRYPF
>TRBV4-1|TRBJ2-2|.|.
TGCGCCAGCAGCCTAGGGGTGACCGACACCGGGGAGCTGTTTTTT
CASSLGVTDTGELFF
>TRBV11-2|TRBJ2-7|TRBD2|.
TGTGCCAGCAGGTCTGCGGGGGGGCCTTCATCCGAGCAGTACTTC
CASRSAGGPSSEQYF
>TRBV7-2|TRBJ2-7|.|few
TGTGCCAGCAGCCGGGACTCCGGCCCCTACGAGCAGTACTTC
CASSRDSGPYEQYF
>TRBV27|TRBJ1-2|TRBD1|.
TGTGCCAGCAGTTTCAGGGGGCAATGGTACTATGGCTACACCTTC
CASSFRGQWYYGYTF
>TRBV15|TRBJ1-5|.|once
TGTGCCACCTCACAGGGTTATAGCAATCAGCCCCAGAATTTT
CATSQGYSNQPQNF
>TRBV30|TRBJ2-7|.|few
TGTGCCTGGAGCGGCGGGACAGACCCTTCCTACGAGCAGTACTTC
CAWSGGTDPSYEQYF
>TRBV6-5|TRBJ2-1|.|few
TGTGCCAGTACACAGGGTCCGTGGGACAATGAGCAGTTCTTC
CASTQGPWDNEQFF
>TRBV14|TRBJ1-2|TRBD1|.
TGTGCCACCAGCAAAACCAGGGGGCTTCATGGCTACACCTTC
CATSKTRGLHGYTF
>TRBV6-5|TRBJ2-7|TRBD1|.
TGTGCCAGCAGTTACGGACAGGTCGGGGCGACCGAGCAGTACTTC
CASSYGQVGATEQYF
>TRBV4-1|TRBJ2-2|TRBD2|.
TGCGCCAGCAGCCAAAACAGACTAGCGGGAGCTGGGGAGCTGTTTTTT
CASSQNRLAGAGELFF
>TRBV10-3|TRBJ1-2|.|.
TGTGCCATCAACGGTGGTTATGGCTACACCTTC
CAINGGYGYTF
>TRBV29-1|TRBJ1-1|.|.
TGCAGCGTTGAAAGGGGGGGGAACACTGAAGCTTTCTTT
CSVERGGNTEAFF
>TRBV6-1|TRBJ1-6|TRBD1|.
TGTGCCAGCAGCGCTCCGGGACAGGTGAATTCACCCCTCCACTTT
CASSAPGQVNSPLHF
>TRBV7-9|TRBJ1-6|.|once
TGTGCCAGCAGCTTATCGGGGGAAGGCTCACCCCTCCACTTT
CASSLSGEGSPLHF
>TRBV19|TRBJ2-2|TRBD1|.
TGTGCCAGTAGTAAGGACAGGGGGAGGACCGGGGAGCTGTTTTTT
CASSKDRGRTGELFF
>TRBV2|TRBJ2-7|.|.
TGTGCCAGCAGTGGGACAGCCTACGAGCAGTACTTC
CASSGTAYEQYF
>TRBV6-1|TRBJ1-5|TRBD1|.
TGTGCCAGCGGGATAGGACAGGGGGCGAATCAGCCCCAGCATTTT
CASGIGQGANQPQHF
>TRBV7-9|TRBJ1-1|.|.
TGTGCCAGCCGCGAAGGGGGGGGCACTGAAGCTTTCTTT
CASREGGGTEAFF
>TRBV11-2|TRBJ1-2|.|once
TGTGCCAGCAGCTTAGATCCGGCGGGGGTCTATGGCTACACCTTC
CASSLDPAGVYGYTF
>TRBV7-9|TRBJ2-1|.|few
TGTGCCAGCAGCTCCCCTGCTGGGGGGTACAATGAGCAGTTCTTC
CASSSPAGGYNEQFF
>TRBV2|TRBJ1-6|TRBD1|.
TGTGCCAGCAAGGGACAGAGCTCCTATAATTCACCCCTCCACTTT
CASKGQSSYNSPLHF
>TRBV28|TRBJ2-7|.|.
TGTGCCAGCAGTTTATCGGGGGACCTCTACGAGCAGTACTTC
CASSLSGDLYEQYF
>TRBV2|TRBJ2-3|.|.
TGTGCCACATTAGCCCTGGAACAAGATACGCAGTATTTT
CATLALEQDTQYF
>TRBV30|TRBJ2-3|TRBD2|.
TGTGCCTGGGTCCCCCTGGGTAGCGGGGTTAAATATACGCAGTATTTT
CAWVPLGSGVKYTQYF
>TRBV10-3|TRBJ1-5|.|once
TGTGCCATCAGTGATCAGGGGCCTAGTCAGCCCCAGCATTTT
CAISDQGPSQPQHF
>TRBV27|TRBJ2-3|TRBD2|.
TGTGCCAGCAGTCCCGGGGACTACCGCACAGATACGCAGTATTTT
CASSPGDYRTDTQYF
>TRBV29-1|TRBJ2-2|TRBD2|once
TGCAGCGCAGGCGGACTAGCGGCCACCGGGGAGCTGTTTTTT
CSAGGLAATGELFF
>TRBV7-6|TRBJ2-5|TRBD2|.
TGTGCCAGCAGCTCACTGGCGGGGGTACCCCAAGAGACCCAGTACTTC
CASSSLAGVPQETQYF
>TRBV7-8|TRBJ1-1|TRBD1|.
TGTGCCAGCAGCTTAGTGGGTGGGACAGGGTGGAGGAACACTGAAGCTTTCTTT
CASSLVGGTGWRNTEAFF
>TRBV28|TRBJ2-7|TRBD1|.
TGTGCCAGCAGGTTAACAGGGGGCGTATTTTTTCAGTACTTC
CASRLTGGVFFQYF
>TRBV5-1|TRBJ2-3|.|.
TGCGCCAGCAGCCCGCAGGGTTTAGATACGCAGTATTTT
CASSPQGLDTQYF